This T cell receptor beta chain was observed in a study of OX40 agonist ivuxolimab in advanced cancers. Study background: Ivuxolimab, an agonist antibody against OX40 (CD134), was given to patients. Earlier anti-PD-1, anti-PD-L1 or anti-CTLA-4 therapy was permitted; around 40% had received some.

Some clones are missing from TCRdb's copy, which holds only in-frame ones; the method was immunoSEQ multiplex PCR. The table includes about 64,000 clones, roughly 80% detected once. V lost 5 bases, J lost 4 bases, and 9 bases stayed unmatched. The CDR3 sequence is 17 residues long. Germline-derived CDR1 and CDR2 are SGHTA and FQGNSA. This TCR derives from an adult with an advanced solid tumor such as melanoma, head and neck, liver or kidney cancer. The rearrangement joins TRBV7-2 to TRBJ2-3; 13 bases are a match to TRBD2. The specimen was CD4+ or CD8+ T cells sorted from blood, collected in a trial of the OX40 agonist ivuxolimab. The DNA of the CDR3 is TGTGCCAGCAGCATCTTCGGGACTAGCGGGAACGCAGATACGCAGTATTTT. This codes for CASSIFGTSGNADTQYF.